This TCR beta chain was recovered during a study of CD8 T cells in ankylosing spondylitis. Findings and caveats of the study: About eight highly homologous variants made up a TCR beta motif that seemed to typify ankylosing spondylitis blood. There were earlier reports of some motif variants in reactive arthritis synovial fluid and blood. Significant enrichment of disease-linked clones was reportedly seen in matched ankylosing spondylitis synovial fluid. Researchers report that disease-linked clones proved CD8+ and relatively rare in peripheral blood.

About this clonotype itself: Its antigen is still unknown.

With molecular barcodes, quantitative 5'-RACE was used to make the TCR beta libraries. In TCRdb, the 5' RACE reads were re-called with MiXCR into one record per CDR3 protein. The repertoire holds roughly 220,000 distinct CDR3 sequences, with around 20% as singletons. The specimen was blood, either unsorted or a sorted T cell fraction (not recorded which). The clonotype was recovered from a male donor with ankylosing spondylitis.

The CDR3 DNA reads as TGCAGCGTAGGCGACAGGACCCCCTACGAGCAGTACTTC. It translates to CSVGDRTPYEQYF. The chain has TRBV29-1 and TRBJ2-7; possible D gene TRBD1, 6 bases. The CDR3 is made up of 13 amino acids. V was shortened by 6 bases and J by 2 bases, with 14 bases between the two germline ends. Per germline, CDR1 SQVTM and CDR2 ANQGSEA.